Presented here are 14 T cell receptor beta chains from one specimen sequenced in a study of glioma-infiltrating T cells. Using RNA template, CDR3s of TCR alpha and beta were amplified with iRepertoire arm-PCR. Via MiXCR, TCRdb re-called the multiplex PCR reads, giving one row per CDR3 protein. The repertoire consists of more than 350,000 distinct CDR3 sequences, with roughly two fifths occurring once and the leading ten covering 9.5% to 15%. The specimen sequenced was glioma tissue, nonneoplastic brain tissue, or PBMCs (not recorded which). The origin of the receptors is a human donor with low-grade glioma or glioblastoma, undergoing nonglioma brain surgery, or in good health (not recorded which).

This sequence joins TRBV28 and TRBJ2-7; the match to TRBD2 covers 12 bases. The V and J ends lost 7 bases and 3 bases, in that order; junction bases with no gene match: 10. The germline V gene has CDR1 MDHEN and CDR2 SYDVKM. The CDR3 is 16 residues long. The DNA of the CDR3 is TGTGCCAGCACTCAACCGGGACTAGCGGGTTTCTACGAGCAGTACTTC. Encoded protein: CASTQPGLAGFYEQYF.

This clonotype has at least ten counts. The CDR3 sequence: CASTRDSGANVLTF. DNA of the CDR3: TGTGCCAGCACTCGGGACTCTGGGGCCAACGTCCTGACTTTC. The rearrangement joins TRBV6-2 or TRBV6-3 to TRBJ2-6, with D perhaps TRBD2 (5 bases). The length of the CDR3 is 14 residues. CDR1 is MNHEY, CDR2 SVGEGT, per germline. Trimming cost V 7 bases and J 0 bases, with 7 bases left between them.

The chain carries TRBV20-1 and TRBJ2-2, with D maybe TRBD2 (5 bases). CDR3 length equals 13 residues. From germline, CDR1 is DFQATT and CDR2 SNEGSKA (reference sequence). V was shortened by 6 bases and J by 7 bases, with 15 bases between the two germline ends. The CDR3 sequence is CSAGVSLGGELFF. Here the CDR3 DNA reads TGCAGTGCCGGGGTCTCTCTTGGCGGGGAGCTGTTTTTT.

This clonotype was picked up many times. This rearrangement joins TRBV27 to TRBJ1-2; 8 nucleotides line up with TRBD1. In germline, CDR1 is MNHEY, CDR2 SMNVEV (reference sequence). The CDR3 sequence is 14 residues long. J gave up 6 bases and V 5 bases, and 8 bases lay outside the gene matches. The CDR3 DNA reads TGTGCCAGCAGTCCCGAGACAGGGGTGAATGGCTACACCTTC. This codes for CASSPETGVNGYTF.

The chain has TRBV7-9 and TRBJ2-1, with TRBD1 matching over 7 bases. Germline lookup yields CDR1 SEHNR and CDR2 FQNEAQ (reference sequence). V lost 4 bases and J lost 5; bases outside the gene matches: 14. The CDR3 covers 17 residues. CDR3 amino acids: CASSSPSDRDWDNEQFF. CDR3 nucleotide sequence: TGTGCCAGCAGCTCCCCTTCCGACAGGGATTGGGACAATGAGCAGTTCTTC.

V usage is TRBV6-2 or TRBV6-3 and J usage is TRBJ2-7, with 10 bases identical to TRBD2. The CDR3 has 17 amino acids. J lost 5 bases, V lost 0 bases, and 10 bases had no gene match. Germline V gene lookup returns CDR1 MNHEY and CDR2 SVGEGT. CDR3 sequence (DNA): TGTGCCAGCAGTTACTCGGAGTTTTCTAGCGGGAGCCACGAGCAGTACTTC. Amino acid sequence: CASSYSEFSSGSHEQYF.

This clonotype has ten or more counts. The chain couples TRBV6-5 to TRBJ1-2; no firm D call. Germline V gene sequence: CDR1 MNHEY, CDR2 SVGAGI. Deletions cut 0 bases from V and 4 bases from J, with 9 bases between. This CDR3 contains 14 residues. The chain's CDR3 is CASSYSAASYGYTF. CDR3 bases: TGTGCCAGCAGTTACTCTGCAGCCTCCTATGGCTACACCTTC.

This clonotype was recorded a few times. The V call is TRBV5-4, the J call TRBJ1-2; TRBD1 might be the D (5 bases). Germline CDR1 reads SGHNT; CDR2 reads YYREEE (reference sequence). Trimming cost V 0 bases and J 2 bases, with 8 bases left between them. This CDR3 is built from 14 residues. The CDR3 nucleotides are TGTGCCAGCAGCTTGGTTGCAGGGAACTATGGCTACACCTTC. Translating gives CASSLVAGNYGYTF.

Only a few counts were recorded for this clonotype. The gene calls are TRBV28 and TRBJ2-7; no clear D. V lost 4 bases to trimming and J lost 6 bases, with 13 bases between them. The CDR3 extends over 13 amino acids. Per germline, CDR1 MDHEN and CDR2 SYDVKM. Here the CDR3 DNA reads TGTGCCAGCAGTTCTGGGCCCTCTGGCGAGCAGTACTTC. This translates into CASSSGPSGEQYF. Filled out from reference TRBV28 and TRBJ2-7, the complete variable domain reads DVKVTQSSRYLVKRTGEKVFLECVQDMDHENMFWYRQDPGLGLRLIYFSYDVKMKEKGDIPEGYSVSREKKERFSLILESASTNQTSMYLCASSSGPSGEQYFGPGTRLTVT.

As for this clonotype: This sequence may be a read error, since a much larger clone differs from it by one base. The chain carries TRBV6-2 or TRBV6-3 and TRBJ2-1, with 8 bases matching TRBD2. CDR1 MNHEY and CDR2 SVGEGT come from the germline V gene. V trimming: 0 bases; J trimming: 8 bases; junction bases outside the gene matches: 12. The CDR3 runs to 17 residues. CDR3 bases: TGTGCCAGCAGTTACTCGATGCGACCAGCGGGGGTGGATGAGCAGTTCTTC. It codes for CASSYSMRPAGVDEQFF.

The rearrangement joins TRBV20-1 to TRBJ1-5; D gene unclear. Germline V gene lookup returns CDR1 DFQATT and CDR2 SNEGSKA (reference sequence). V lost 0 bases and J lost 5, with 14 bases in between. CDR3 length equals 15 residues. The CDR3 DNA is TGCAGTGCTAGAGATACGGCCAGAAACTATCAGCCCCAGCATTTT. This translates into CSARDTARNYQPQHF.

This clonotype occurred many times. V usage is TRBV20-1 and J usage is TRBJ1-1, with a possible D match to TRBD1 (5 bases). The V end was cut by 5 bases, the J end by 13 bases, with 20 bases between. The CDR3 consists of 12 residues. The V gene's germline CDR1 is DFQATT and CDR2 SNEGSKA (reference sequence). CDR3 in DNA: TGCAGTGCTCAAGGGCAGGGTGTTAATGGTTTCTTT. It is translated as CSAQGQGVNGFF.

This clonotype showed up many times. CDR3 loop: CSARGVLAEPQHF. As DNA, the CDR3 is TGCAGTGCTAGAGGAGTACTGGCTGAGCCCCAGCATTTT. The rearrangement joins TRBV20-1 to TRBJ1-5; D unresolved. The CDR3 extends over 13 amino acids. Trimming took off 1 base at V and 8 bases at J, with 12 bases between the two ends. The germline V gene encodes CDR1 DFQATT and CDR2 SNEGSKA (reference sequence).

Remarks on this clonotype: A much larger clone lies a single base off, so this may be a read error. The chain links TRBV6-2 or TRBV6-3 to TRBJ2-3; 9 bases fit TRBD2. Losses at the gene ends were 4 bases for V and 0 bases for J; bases not matched to a gene: 8. Germline V gene data show CDR1 as MNHEY and CDR2 as SVGEGT. The CDR3 has 17 amino acids. CDR3 nucleotides: TGTGCCAGCAGTTTGTGTCTCACTAGCGGGAGCACAGATACGCAGTATTTT. This codes for CASSLCLTSGSTDTQYF.